Reported below is one T cell receptor (beta chain). CDR3 length: 16 residues. CDR1 is MGHRA and CDR2 is YSYEKL in the germline V gene. The V end was cut by 4 bases, the J end by 2 bases, with 15 bases between. These data are taken from a study of identical twins. TCRdb fed the 5' RACE reads into MiXCR, producing one record per CDR3 protein. This table holds 240,000 or so distinct CDR3 sequences, around 6.6% found once. These data were also reused for a study on yellow fever vaccine responses in identical twins.

This receptor was identified in a woman younger than 30 in good health. Sequences were obtained from memory (CD45RO+) T cells sorted from blood. V usage is TRBV4-1 and J usage is TRBJ2-1; D call uncertain. The CDR3 nucleotides are TGCGCCAGCAGCCCCCTGGACCTCCTGACCTACAATGAGCAGTTCTTC. It is translated as CASSPLDLLTYNEQFF.